These 24 T cell receptor beta chains share one sample of origin, sequenced in a study of monozygotic twins with inflammatory bowel disease. No DNA is given; TCRdb re-called the 5' RACE reads and lists each CDR3 protein once. The sample includes roughly 120,000 distinct CDR3 sequences. The material sequenced was blood. These receptors were collected from a human donor with ulcerative colitis or Crohn's disease, or a healthy co-twin of an affected twin (not recorded which).

This chain uses TRBV13 with TRBJ1-1; TCRdb outputs TRBD1, but without DNA this stays unchecked. Germline CDR1 PRHDT, CDR2 FYEKMQ (reference sequence). The CDR3 totals 15 residues. The CDR3 loop is CASSPPQGTDTEAFF.

This sequence joins TRBV10-2 and TRBJ2-5; TCRdb calls TRBD1, which cannot be checked without DNA. The germline V gene has CDR1 WSHSY and CDR2 SAAADI. The CDR3 spans 14 residues. The CDR3 loop reads CASGGPGSQETQYF.

This chain uses TRBV10-3 with TRBJ1-5; TCRdb lists TRBD1, though no DNA is available to test this call. The CDR3 loop spans 15 amino acids. The germline CDR1 and CDR2 sequences are ENHRY and SYGVKD. The CDR3 region is CATLGSRVGNQPQHF.

V gene TRBV12-3 or TRBV12-4 combines with J gene TRBJ2-3; TCRdb names TRBD2, which stays unverified in the absence of DNA. CDR3 size: 18 residues. CDR3 sequence: CASSPRGTSGVSTDTQYF.

The rearrangement uses TRBV7-9 and TRBJ2-1; the D gene TCRdb calls, TRBD2, cannot be checked with no DNA. Germline loops: CDR1 SEHNR, CDR2 FQNEAQ (reference sequence). The CDR3 extends over 16 amino acids. The CDR3 sequence is CASSLGRGLAANEQFF. The whole variable domain, filled in from reference TRBV7-9 and TRBJ2-1, reads DTGVSQNPRHKITKRGQNVTFRCDPISEHNRLYWYRQTLGQGPEFLTYFQNEAQLEKSRLLSDRFSAERPKGSFSTLEIQRTEQGDSAMYLCASSLGRGLAANEQFFGPGTRLTVL.

The chain joins TRBV23-1 to TRBJ1-2. Being an ORF, TRBV23-1 has a function that is uncertain. The CDR3 totals 13 residues. This chain's CDR3 is CASSPQRVYGYTF.

This chain uses TRBV6-5 with TRBJ1-4. The germline gives CDR1 MNHEY, CDR2 SVGAGI. The CDR3 sequence is 16 residues long. The CDR3 region is CASSYSRYATNEKLFF.

This rearrangement joins TRBV6-4 to TRBJ2-2; TCRdb's D call, TRBD2, is unchecked because there is no DNA. CDR1 is MRHNA and CDR2 is SNTAGT in the germline V gene. The length of the CDR3 is 22 residues. The CDR3 here is CASSASPSSGRAHSYRSGELFF.

This sequence joins TRBV2 and TRBJ2-2. The CDR3 spans 12 residues. Germline V gives CDR1 SNHLY, CDR2 FYNNEI. This CDR3 is CASRKDTGELFF. The whole variable domain, remainder taken from reference TRBV2 and TRBJ2-2, is EPEVTQTPSHQVTQMGQEVILRCVPISNHLYFYWYRQILGQKVEFLVSFYNNEISEKSEIFDDQFSVERPDGSNFTLKIRSTKLEDSAMYFCASRKDTGELFFGEGSRLTVL.

V gene TRBV12-3 or TRBV12-4 combines with J gene TRBJ1-5; there is no DNA to check the TCRdb D call of TRBD1. This CDR3 is built from 18 residues. The CDR3 sequence is CASSWGGHLPAGGQPQHF.

The chain recombines TRBV5-1 with TRBJ2-7. There are 12 residues in the CDR3. In germline, CDR1 is SGHRS, CDR2 YFSETQ. The CDR3 sequence is CASSVIGYEQYF.

The genes are TRBV4-3 and TRBJ1-6. The CDR3 contains 18 residues. Per the germline V gene, CDR1 is LGHNA and CDR2 is YSLEER. CDR3 sequence reads: CASSRGRRVSSYNSPLHF.

CDR3 region: CASSSVGVLTLPGPQETQYF. The V call is TRBV6-2 or TRBV6-3, the J call TRBJ2-5; the D gene TCRdb calls, TRBD1, cannot be checked with no DNA. This CDR3 has 20 residues. The germline V gene encodes CDR1 MNHEY and CDR2 SVGEGT.

The chain uses TRBV20-1 and TRBJ2-5; absent DNA, TCRdb's TRBD2 call cannot be checked. The CDR3 consists of 17 residues. The germline CDR1 and CDR2 sequences are DFQATT and SNEGSKA (reference sequence). This CDR3 reads CSASTLAGVRYQETQYF.

The V and J genes are TRBV12-3 or TRBV12-4 and TRBJ2-6. CDR3 length: 15 residues. The chain's CDR3 is CAGSLPASGANVLTF.

The chain combines TRBV10-3 with TRBJ2-1; the TCRdb call, TRBD1, lacks DNA for checking. Germline V gene sequence: CDR1 ENHRY, CDR2 SYGVKD. There are 13 residues in the CDR3. CDR3: CAISESYVHEQFF.

The V and J genes are TRBV15 and TRBJ2-5; TCRdb lists TRBD2, though no DNA is available to test this call. This CDR3 is built from 16 residues. CDR1 LNHNV and CDR2 YYDKDF come from the germline V gene (reference sequence). CDR3 protein: CATSRQLAGGKETQYF. The full variable domain, with the rest looked up from reference TRBV15 and TRBJ2-5, is DAMVIQNPRYQVTQFGKPVTLSCSQTLNHNVMYWYQQKSSQAPKLLFHYYDKDFNNEADTPDNFQSRRPNTSFCFLDIRSPGLGDTAMYLCATSRQLAGGKETQYFGPGTRLLVL.

The gene calls are TRBV20-1 and TRBJ2-2. Germline loops: CDR1 DFQATT, CDR2 SNEGSKA (reference sequence). This CDR3 is 14 amino acids long. The CDR3 here is CSARDVDTTGELFF.

The V call is TRBV2, the J call TRBJ2-4; TCRdb picks TRBD1, but there is no DNA to check that call. The germline CDR1 and CDR2 sequences are SNHLY and FYNNEI. This CDR3 contains 17 residues. This CDR3 reads CASSRDRGKSAKNIQYF.

The gene calls are TRBV28 and TRBJ2-7; TCRdb returns TRBD1, unconfirmable since there is no DNA. Germline V gene lookup returns CDR1 MDHEN and CDR2 SYDVKM. The CDR3 consists of 13 residues. CDR3 sequence: CASSRILGDKGHF.

The chain joins TRBV24-1 to TRBJ1-5. This CDR3 has 15 residues. Germline lookup yields CDR1 KGHDR and CDR2 SFDVKD. CDR3 amino acids: CATRFGVGSNQPQHF.

The chain carries TRBV6-1 and TRBJ1-6; TCRdb designates TRBD1, a call that cannot be tested without DNA. The CDR3 totals 14 residues. Germline-derived CDR1 and CDR2 are MNHNS and SASEGT. The CDR3 spells CASSSGTGNSPLHF.

This sequence joins TRBV27 and TRBJ1-4; TCRdb selects TRBD1, and the lack of DNA leaves this call unchecked. Germline CDR1 is MNHEY and CDR2 is SMNVEV (reference sequence). CDR3 size: 15 residues. CDR3 region: CASSFGQGTNEKLFF.

This chain links TRBV7-7 with TRBJ1-1; TCRdb returns TRBD1, unconfirmable since there is no DNA. The CDR3 sequence is 14 residues long. Germline-derived CDR1 and CDR2 are SSHAT and FNYEAQ (reference sequence). CDR3 residues: CASRPTGAGTEAFF.